What follows are 18 T cell receptor beta chains derived from one specimen sequenced in a study of Tregs in tolerant kidney transplant recipients. The assay was immunoSEQ multiplex PCR, and TCRdb's table has in-frame clones only and misses some. The table lists some 55,000 clones, around 83% of them singletons. Sequenced: CD4+ T cells from blood. The receptors were gathered from a human donor in good health.

The chain recombines TRBV18 with TRBJ2-1, with TRBD1 identical over 9 bases. Germline V gives CDR1 KGHSH, CDR2 LQKENI. This CDR3 comprises 16 residues. V was pared by 0 bases and J by 2 bases, with 2 bases of the junction left unmatched. CDR3 amino acids: CASSPPTGGAYNEQFF. The CDR3 bases are TGTGCCAGCTCACCACCGACAGGGGGGGCCTACAATGAGCAGTTCTTC.

The chain uses TRBV19 and TRBJ1-2; D not resolved. This CDR3 has 13 amino acids. The ends were cut back, 6 bases at V and 2 bases at J, with 10 bases in the middle. Germline values: CDR1 LNHDA, CDR2 SQIVND (reference sequence). CDR3 sequence reads: CASRRGGNYGYTF. The CDR3 DNA is TGTGCCAGTAGAAGAGGAGGAAACTATGGCTACACCTTC.

This clone is a singleton in its sample. This CDR3 is CASSSYSGTGGIRNTEAFF. Here the CDR3 DNA reads TGCGCCAGCAGTAGTTACTCAGGGACAGGGGGAATTAGGAACACTGAAGCTTTCTTT. V and J are TRBV5-1 and TRBJ1-1; the match to TRBD1 covers 11 bases. The CDR3 covers 19 residues. Unmatched junction bases numbered 16, after V lost 5 bases and J lost 1 base. Germline V gives CDR1 SGHRS, CDR2 YFSETQ.

The gene calls are TRBV5-4 and TRBJ2-5, with a weak D call TRBD1 (5 bases). The CDR3 runs 13 residues. With 0 bases removed from V and 3 bases from J, the gap between germline ends came to 6 bases. Germline loops: CDR1 SGHNT, CDR2 YYREEE (reference sequence). The CDR3 DNA sequence: TGTGCCAGCAGCTTGGCCAGGGAAGAGACCCAGTACTTC. This encodes CASSLAREETQYF.

The chain links TRBV9 to TRBJ2-5; 13 positions agree with TRBD2. The CDR3 is made up of 16 amino acids. Germline loops: CDR1 SGDLS, CDR2 YYNGEE. The junction had 4 bases not matched to a gene; V was cut back by 0 bases and J by 5 bases. In DNA form, the CDR3 reads TGTGCCAGCAGCGTAGGGGGACTAGCGGGAACCGAGACCCAGTACTTC. Protein sequence: CASSVGGLAGTETQYF.

The V call is TRBV7-9, the J call TRBJ2-7, with 15 nucleotides matching TRBD2. This CDR3 is 16 amino acids long. Looked up from germline, CDR1 is SEHNR and CDR2 is FQNEAQ (reference sequence). V was pared by 5 bases and J by 4 bases, with 6 bases of the junction left unmatched. The CDR3 region has the DNA TGTGCCAGCAGCACTACCGGGACTAGCGGGAGGTACGAGCAGTACTTC. The encoded protein is CASSTTGTSGRYEQYF. Drawing the rest from reference TRBV7-9 and TRBJ2-7, the complete variable domain is DTGVSQNPRHKITKRGQNVTFRCDPISEHNRLYWYRQTLGQGPEFLTYFQNEAQLEKSRLLSDRFSAERPKGSFSTLEIQRTEQGDSAMYLCASSTTGTSGRYEQYFGPGTRLTVT.

J is TRBJ1-6 and V is TRBV4-2; D gene uncertain. CDR1 and CDR2 (germline): LGHNA, YNFKEQ. This CDR3 spans 17 amino acids. The ends were cut back, 4 bases at V and 8 bases at J, with 21 bases in the middle. The CDR3 reads CASSLGNSAGQDSPLHF. The CDR3 DNA is TGTGCCAGCAGCCTTGGTAACTCCGCGGGTCAGGATTCACCCCTCCACTTT.

The V gene is TRBV9, the J gene TRBJ1-6; 9 bases fit TRBD1. V lost 3 bases, J lost 8 bases, and 9 bases stayed unmatched. This CDR3 has 16 residues. Per the germline V gene, CDR1 is SGDLS and CDR2 is YYNGEE. CDR3 nucleotide sequence: TGTGCCAGCAGCGGGGGGACAGGGTCGGGCTATTCACCCCTCCACTTT. Translated, it gives CASSGGTGSGYSPLHF.

This clone occurred a few times. The chain uses TRBV7-2 and TRBJ2-5; the match to TRBD2 covers 9 bases. V was clipped by 1 base and J by 4 bases; unmatched bases: 10. Looked up from germline, CDR1 is SGHTA and CDR2 is FQGNSA. The CDR3 has 17 residues. CDR3 DNA: TGTGCCAGCAGCTTAGGGGTAGCGGGAGTGGCGGCAGAGACCCAGTACTTC. It translates to CASSLGVAGVAAETQYF.

This rearrangement joins TRBV4-1 to TRBJ1-5; no firm D call. Trimming left V 1 base short and J 4 bases short, with 8 bases between. The germline V gene has CDR1 MGHRA and CDR2 YSYEKL. The CDR3 contains 14 residues. CDR3 protein: CASSQVTLNQPQHF. Written as DNA, the CDR3 is TGCGCCAGCAGCCAAGTCACACTAAATCAGCCCCAGCATTTT.

The gene calls are TRBV11-1 and TRBJ2-3, with a possible D match to TRBD1 (6 bases). V gave up 4 bases and J gave up 9 bases, with 17 bases separating them. The germline V gene encodes CDR1 SGHAT and CDR2 FQDESV (reference sequence). The length of the CDR3 is 14 residues. Here the CDR3 reads CASSSSRDTKTQYF. The CDR3 nucleotides are TGTGCCAGCAGCTCAAGCCGGGACACTAAGACGCAGTATTTT.

V and J are TRBV11-3 and TRBJ2-7; D gene ambiguous. The V end lost 4 bases, the J end lost 0 bases, and 4 bases lay between the germline ends. The CDR3 runs 12 residues. Germline V gene lookup returns CDR1 SGHNT and CDR2 YENEEA. The DNA for the CDR3 is TGTGCCAGCAGCTCTTACTCCTACGAGCAGTACTTC. Translated, it gives CASSSYSYEQYF.

This clone was seen a single time. V gene TRBV20-1 combines with J gene TRBJ2-3; the D is unclear. CDR1 is DFQATT and CDR2 is SNEGSKA in the germline V gene (reference sequence). The CDR3 spans 10 residues. Trimming took 3 bases from V and 6 from J, leaving 4 bases between them. CDR3 in DNA: TGCAGTGCTAGTGACGATACGCAGTATTTT. Its translation is CSASDDTQYF.

This chain connects TRBV6-5 to TRBJ2-3; TRBD2 aligns across 7 bases. V gave up 2 bases and J gave up 2 bases; unmatched junction bases: 4. The germline V gene encodes CDR1 MNHEY and CDR2 SVGAGI. The CDR3 spans 15 residues. CDR3 DNA sequence: TGTGCCAGCAGTTACGACGGGAGGTCCACAGATACGCAGTATTTT. As protein: CASSYDGRSTDTQYF.

The count of this clone is one. The chain recombines TRBV5-4 with TRBJ2-1; weak D call: TRBD2 (6 bases). Trimming pared 3 bases from V and 4 bases from J, leaving 8 bases between. Germline CDR1 is SGHNT and CDR2 is YYREEE (reference sequence). This CDR3 spans 13 amino acids. This chain's CDR3 is CASSSSGYNEQFF. The CDR3 DNA reads TGTGCCAGCAGCTCCAGCGGGTACAATGAGCAGTTCTTC. The full variable domain, in which reference TRBV5-4 and TRBJ2-1 provide the parts outside the CDR3, is ETGVTQSPTHLIKTRGQQVTLRCSSQSGHNTVSWYQQALGQGPQFIFQYYREEENGRGNFPPRFSGLQFPNYSSELNVNALELDDSALYLCASSSSGYNEQFFGPGTRLTVL.

The chain links TRBV7-9 to TRBJ1-5; 7 bases are shared with TRBD1. Germline values: CDR1 SEHNR, CDR2 FQNEAQ (reference sequence). The CDR3 contains 15 residues. J gave up 3 bases and V 4 bases, and 6 bases lay outside the gene matches. CDR3 residues: CASSSAGTDNQPQHF. CDR3 sequence (DNA): TGTGCCAGCAGCTCGGCTGGGACAGACAATCAGCCCCAGCATTTT.

The rearrangement joins TRBV15 to TRBJ2-5, with D perhaps TRBD2 (5 bases). Germline V gene sequence: CDR1 LNHNV, CDR2 YYDKDF (reference sequence). The CDR3 runs 14 residues. Deletions cut 4 bases from V and 4 bases from J, with 13 bases between. The CDR3 here is CATSKGGIPETQYF. The CDR3 nucleotides read TGTGCCACCAGCAAAGGAGGTATCCCAGAGACCCAGTACTTC.

The rearrangement uses TRBV29-1 and TRBJ2-2, with D perhaps assigned TRBD1 or TRBD2 (6 bases each). Trimming pared 1 base from V and 6 bases from J, leaving 12 bases between. CDR3 size: 14 residues. The germline V gene encodes CDR1 SQVTM and CDR2 ANQGSEA. The CDR3 loop is CSVEGAGEAGELFF. The CDR3, as DNA: TGCAGCGTTGAAGGGGCAGGGGAGGCCGGGGAGCTGTTTTTT.